Presented here are 9 T cell receptor beta chains from one specimen sequenced in a study of shared T cell receptors in the human thymus. Profiled with immunoSEQ multiplex PCR; TCRdb holds only in-frame clones, not every one. The sample has 700,000 or so clones, 70% to 90% seen once. These data also formed part of another study, on human thymus T cells.

Material: thymocytes. These TCRs come from a girl in the first two years of life with a congenital heart defect.

This clone was detected only once. In DNA form, the CDR3 reads TGTGCCAGCAGTTTATTAAGGGCCGGGGGACAGGGAGATTTCTATGACTACGAGCAGTACTTC. This translates into CASSLLRAGGQGDFYDYEQYF. The chain recombines TRBV28 with TRBJ2-7; 9 nucleotides match TRBD1. Germline CDR1 reads MDHEN; CDR2 reads SYDVKM. The V gene end was trimmed by 1 base and the J gene end by 3 bases; junction bases not matched to a gene: 22. The CDR3 spans 21 residues.

The V call is TRBV11-2, the J call TRBJ2-5, with 8 bases fitting TRBD2. The germline CDR1 and CDR2 sequences are SGHAT and FQNNGV. V dropped 1 base and J dropped 6; count of bases not matched to a gene: 7. This CDR3 is built from 15 residues. CDR3 sequence: CASSLGLGTRQTQYF. CDR3 nucleotides: TGTGCCAGCAGCTTAGGGCTTGGGACTAGACAGACCCAGTACTTC. The variable domain in full, with the rest retrieved from reference TRBV11-2 and TRBJ2-5, is EAGVAQSPRYKIIEKRQSVAFWCNPISGHATLYWYQQILGQGPKLLIQFQNNGVVDDSQLPKDRFSAERLKGVDSTLKIQPAKLEDSAVYLCASSLGLGTRQTQYFGPGTRLLVL.

This clone was recorded once. The genes are TRBV19 and TRBJ2-1, with 7 positions matching TRBD1. Per the germline V gene, CDR1 is LNHDA and CDR2 is SQIVND (reference sequence). This CDR3 has 14 amino acids. V dropped 1 base and J dropped 6; count of bases not matched to a gene: 3. CDR3 coding DNA: TGTGCCAGTAGTATAGGGACAGGCCTCAATGAGCAGTTCTTC. Residues: CASSIGTGLNEQFF.

The count of this clone is one. The rearrangement uses TRBV27 and TRBJ2-6; TRBD1 is a possible D gene (6 bases). Germline assignment: CDR1 MNHEY and CDR2 SMNVEV (reference sequence). V lost 5 bases, J lost 0 bases, and 14 bases lay in between. The CDR3 has 17 residues. The CDR3 sequence: CASSLRLQGSGANVLTF. The DNA for the CDR3 is TGTGCCAGCAGTCTCCGGTTACAGGGCTCTGGGGCCAACGTCCTGACTTTC.

The chain links TRBV7-9 to TRBJ1-6; D uncertain. CDR1 SEHNR and CDR2 FQNEAQ come from the germline V gene (reference sequence). V was shortened by 3 bases and J by 4 bases, with 10 bases between the two germline ends. The CDR3 has 15 residues. The CDR3 reads CASSFATGYNSPLHF. The CDR3 DNA follows: TGTGCCAGCAGCTTTGCCACGGGGTATAATTCACCCCTCCACTTT. Together with reference TRBV7-9 and TRBJ1-6, the CDR3 gives the full variable domain: DTGVSQNPRHKITKRGQNVTFRCDPISEHNRLYWYRQTLGQGPEFLTYFQNEAQLEKSRLLSDRFSAERPKGSFSTLEIQRTEQGDSAMYLCASSFATGYNSPLHFGNGTRLTVT.

This chain links TRBV19 with TRBJ2-2; 7 bases match TRBD1. This CDR3 has 16 amino acids. The trim removed 9 bases at V and 1 base at J, leaving 11 bases unmatched. Looked up from germline, CDR1 is LNHDA and CDR2 is SQIVND (reference sequence). CDR3 nucleotide sequence: TGTGCCAGCCCTCCTCCCGGGACAGTGAACACCGGGGAGCTGTTTTTT. This gives the protein CASPPPGTVNTGELFF.

This rearrangement joins TRBV7-6 to TRBJ1-1, with D uncertain. There are 15 residues in the CDR3. Germline CDR1 and CDR2: SGHVS and FNYEAQ. V was trimmed by 5 bases and J by 2 bases, leaving 15 bases between them. Written as DNA, the CDR3 is TGTGCCAGCAGCCGGGATCTACCGCTTAACACTGAAGCTTTCTTT. Its translation is CASSRDLPLNTEAFF.

CDR3 loop: CASSLAGLALDTDTQYF. The CDR3 coding sequence is TGTGCCAGCAGCTTAGCGGGACTAGCGTTAGACACAGATACGCAGTATTTT. The chain employs TRBV7-6 and TRBJ2-3; 10 bases map to TRBD2. The germline gives CDR1 SGHVS, CDR2 FNYEAQ. This CDR3 comprises 17 residues. V was pared by 0 bases and J by 2 bases, with 5 bases of the junction left unmatched.

A few counts support this clone. The rearrangement uses TRBV18 and TRBJ2-7; D call uncertain. There are 15 residues in the CDR3. Germline V CDR1 and CDR2: KGHSH, LQKENI. V lost 3 bases to trimming and J lost 0 bases, with 12 bases between them. The CDR3 DNA sequence: TGTGCCAGCTCACCCGGCCACCGACTCTCCTACGAGCAGTACTTC. Encoded protein: CASSPGHRLSYEQYF. The variable domain in full, completed from reference TRBV18 and TRBJ2-7, reads NAGVMQNPRHLVRRRGQEARLRCSPMKGHSHVYWYRQLPEEGLKFMVYLQKENIIDESGMPKERFSAEFPKEGPSILRIQQVVRGDSAAYFCASSPGHRLSYEQYFGPGTRLTVT.